This TCR beta chain was identified in a study of shared clonotypes between healthy human individuals. Clones were read by immunoSEQ multiplex PCR, and TCRdb kept only the in-frame ones, dropping some. The sample has about a million clones, around three quarters seen once. This CDR3 region has 14 residues. The ends were cut back, 1 base at V and 7 bases at J, with 11 bases in the middle. Germline V gene sequence: CDR1 SGDLS, CDR2 YYNGEE. Caucasian adults residing in Nashville, Tennessee made up all the donors. What was sequenced was memory CD4+ T cells sorted from blood. Stated subset: CD45RA-negative fraction. This TCR was sampled from a man aged 18 to 29 in good health. The V gene is TRBV9, the J gene TRBJ1-4; D ambiguous. CDR3 sequence: CASSVSIEGEKLFF. The CDR3, as DNA: TGTGCCAGCAGCGTATCGATAGAGGGTGAAAAACTGTTTTTT.